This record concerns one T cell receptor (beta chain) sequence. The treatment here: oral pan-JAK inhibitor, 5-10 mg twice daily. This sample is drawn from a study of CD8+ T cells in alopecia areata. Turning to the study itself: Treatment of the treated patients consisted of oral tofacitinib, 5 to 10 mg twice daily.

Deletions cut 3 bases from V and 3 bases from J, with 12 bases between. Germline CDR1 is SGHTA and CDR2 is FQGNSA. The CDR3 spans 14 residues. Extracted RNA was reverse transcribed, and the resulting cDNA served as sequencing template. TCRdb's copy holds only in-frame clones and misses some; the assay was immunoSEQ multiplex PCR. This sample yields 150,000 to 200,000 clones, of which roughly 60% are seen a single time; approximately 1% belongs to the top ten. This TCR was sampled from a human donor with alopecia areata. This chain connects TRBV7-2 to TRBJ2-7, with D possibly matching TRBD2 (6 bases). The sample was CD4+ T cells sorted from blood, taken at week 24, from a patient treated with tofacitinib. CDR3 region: CASSFGRGFYEQYF. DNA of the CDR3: TGTGCCAGCAGCTTCGGGAGAGGGTTCTACGAGCAGTACTTC.